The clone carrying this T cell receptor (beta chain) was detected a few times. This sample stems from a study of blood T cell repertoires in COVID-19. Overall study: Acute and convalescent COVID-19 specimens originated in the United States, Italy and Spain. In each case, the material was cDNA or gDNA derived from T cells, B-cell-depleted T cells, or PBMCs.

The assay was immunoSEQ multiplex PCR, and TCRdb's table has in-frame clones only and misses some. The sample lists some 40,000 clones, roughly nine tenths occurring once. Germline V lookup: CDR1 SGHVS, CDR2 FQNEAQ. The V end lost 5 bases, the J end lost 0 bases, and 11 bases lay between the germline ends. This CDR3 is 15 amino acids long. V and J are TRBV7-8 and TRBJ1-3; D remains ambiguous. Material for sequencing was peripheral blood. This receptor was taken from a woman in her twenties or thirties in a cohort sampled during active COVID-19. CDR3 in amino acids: CASSPRHNSGNTIYF. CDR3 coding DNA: TGTGCCAGCAGCCCACGACACAACTCTGGAAACACCATATATTTT.